This T cell receptor beta chain stems from a study of T cell repertoires in cytomegalovirus infection. Background on the study: Indications of both CMV infection and matching HLA type were provided by public TCR beta signatures.

The V gene end was trimmed by 2 bases and the J gene end by 2 bases; junction bases not matched to a gene: 10. This CDR3 comprises 18 residues. Broader study findings: The ex vivo response was dominated by HLA-C-restricted CMV-specific TCR beta clonotypes. CMV carriers having the relevant HLA were flagged by cumulative public TCR beta family frequency.

This clonotype has just a few counts. The antigen remains undetermined. MiXCR, applied by TCRdb to the reads, yields one record per CDR3 protein. The sample has around 280,000 distinct CDR3 sequences, roughly 13% seen once; the top ten hold 8.5% to 10%. The specimen was PBMCs. The clonotype comes from a human donor in good health (CMV status not recorded). Some clones in this sample may be carry-over from other donors' samples. This chain connects TRBV12-3 or TRBV12-4 to TRBJ2-5; 11 nucleotides match TRBD2. The CDR3 DNA is TGTGCCAGCAGTTTACGGCTAGCGGGAGGTGGGATACAAGAGACCCAGTACTTC. Protein sequence: CASSLRLAGGGIQETQYF.